The source of this T cell receptor beta chain is a study of a mutant IDH1 vaccine in newly diagnosed glioma. The time point is: week 47, end of study. Mutant IDH1 20-mer peptide, at 300 ug, made up each vaccine dose, with topical imiquimod. Patients had eight vaccinations, in weeks 1, 3, 5, 7, 11, 15, 19 and 23. Each tumor in the donors was a new WHO grade 3 or 4 astrocytoma, IDH1-mutant and ATRX-lost. A note on this clone: Antigen specificity is unknown.

The germline V gene has CDR1 MNHEY and CDR2 SVGAGI. This CDR3 region has 15 residues. V gave up 2 bases and J gave up 7 bases, with 15 bases separating them. The method was immunoSEQ multiplex PCR; TCRdb's version includes in-frame clones alone and lacks a portion of them. Of fewer than 85,000 clones in the sample, 70% to 90% were seen once. The clonotype originates from a man aged 40-49 years with glioma. This chain uses TRBV6-5 with TRBJ1-5; D remains unclear. Source: PBMCs, taken from a glioma patient whose treatment included an IDH1 peptide vaccine. The CDR3 loop reads CASSYRQDVRQPQHF. CDR3 DNA sequence: TGTGCCAGCAGTTACCGGCAGGACGTGAGGCAGCCCCAGCATTTT.